This TCR beta chain appears in the sequencing data of a study of cytomegalovirus exposure and HLA in healthy donors. Study as a whole: Earlier sequencing of 150 million to 200 million T cells yielded roughly 120 million unique TCR beta sequences. Overall study results and limits: Based on reports, TCR beta sequences accurately predicted HLA-A and HLA-B alleles for most subjects. Diagnosis of cytomegalovirus status made by the classifier reportedly showed high specificity and sensitivity. The likely explanation for a cluster of highly shared sequence variants was sequencing artifact.

For this clone: The antigen remains undetermined.

The PCR ran on 60 Vbeta and 13 Jbeta primers. Sequencing was performed with immunoSEQ multiplex PCR; in TCRdb, only in-frame clones are kept and a portion is missing. Among 80,000 to 100,000 clones listed, 81% were seen once. Looked up from germline, CDR1 is ENHRY and CDR2 is SYGVKD. Trimming took 2 bases from V and 7 from J, leaving 12 bases between them. CDR3 size: 14 residues. Source material: PBMCs. The chain links TRBV10-3 to TRBJ2-1; D call uncertain. This TCR was recovered from a man aged 35-49 years in good health and CMV-seronegative. The CDR3 DNA reads as TGTGCCATCAGTGAGATGGAAAAACTAAATGAGCAGTTCTTC. Amino acid sequence: CAISEMEKLNEQFF.